One and the same sample provided the 30 T cell receptor beta chains below, sequenced in a study of T cell responses to AZD1222 COVID-19 vaccine. Produced via immunoSEQ multiplex PCR; TCRdb's table is partial and in-frame only. This sample has around 200,000 clones; approximately 91% occur once, and the top ten carry roughly 0.99%. The source material was peripheral blood, sampled on day 0 of AZD1222 vaccination. These receptors were collected from an adult in good health.

This clone is a singleton in its sample. The V and J genes are TRBV18 and TRBJ2-7, with unresolved D. The V end was cut by 3 bases, the J end by 0 bases, with 12 bases between. CDR1 and CDR2 from the germline V gene are KGHSH and LQKENI. This CDR3 region has 15 residues. The DNA of the CDR3 is TGTGCCAGCTCACCCGGCGTGGGCAACTCCTACGAGCAGTACTTC. This encodes CASSPGVGNSYEQYF.

V and J are TRBV9 and TRBJ2-1; 8 nucleotides line up with TRBD1. With 2 bases clipped from V and 3 bases from J, the junction kept 4 bases outside the gene matches. The CDR3 is made up of 15 amino acids. Germline V lookup: CDR1 SGDLS, CDR2 YYNGEE. CDR3 nucleotides: TGTGCCAGCAGCGTCCCGGACAGGGACTACAATGAGCAGTTCTTC. Translating gives CASSVPDRDYNEQFF. The full variable domain, its missing parts supplied by reference TRBV9 and TRBJ2-1, is DSGVTQTPKHLITATGQRVTLRCSPRSGDLSVYWYQQSLDQGLQFLIQYYNGEERAKGNILERFSAQQFPDLHSELNLSSLELGDSALYFCASSVPDRDYNEQFFGPGTRLTVL.

The V call is TRBV4-2, the J call TRBJ2-7; 11 bases map to TRBD1. The germline CDR1 and CDR2 sequences are LGHNA and YNFKEQ. CDR3 size: 16 residues. V shed 1 base and J 2 bases; nucleotides not matched to a gene: 4. CDR3 DNA: TGTGCCAGCAGCCAAGTCGGGACAGGGGGGGCCTACGAGCAGTACTTC. Its translation: CASSQVGTGGAYEQYF.

This sequence joins TRBV19 and TRBJ2-1, with 14 bases matching TRBD2. Trimming removed 4 bases from V and 0 bases from J; junction bases left unmatched: 8. This CDR3 has 19 amino acids. Germline V CDR1 and CDR2: LNHDA, SQIVND (reference sequence). CDR3 DNA sequence: TGTGCCAGTAGTACCCGACTAGCGGGGGGGGGACTCTCCTACAATGAGCAGTTCTTC. This codes for CASSTRLAGGGLSYNEQFF. The variable domain in full, with the rest retrieved from reference TRBV19 and TRBJ2-1, is DGGITQSPKYLFRKEGQNVTLSCEQNLNHDAMYWYRQDPGQGLRLIYYSQIVNDFQKGDIAEGYSVSREKKESFPLTVTSAQKNPTAFYLCASSTRLAGGGLSYNEQFFGPGTRLTVL.

This sequence joins TRBV7-2 and TRBJ2-1; D is ambiguous. Looked up from germline, CDR1 is SGHTA and CDR2 is FQGNSA. This CDR3 has 13 amino acids. Trimming took off 8 bases at V and 6 bases at J, with 14 bases between the two ends. The CDR3 region is CASSSSGPNEQFF. The CDR3 bases are TGTGCCAGCTCGTCTTCCGGTCCCAATGAGCAGTTCTTC.

The J gene is TRBJ2-5, the V gene TRBV20-1, with 8 bases matching TRBD2. V lost 3 bases to trimming and J lost 1 base; unmatched junction nucleotides: 7. The CDR3 runs to 15 residues. The germline V gene has CDR1 DFQATT and CDR2 SNEGSKA (reference sequence). CDR3: CSASPPGGAQETQYF. CDR3 nucleotides: TGCAGTGCTAGTCCCCCGGGAGGGGCCCAAGAGACCCAGTACTTC.

With respect to this clone: Other DNA sequences in the sample encode the same CDR3. The V call is TRBV5-1, the J call TRBJ2-2, with a weak D call TRBD1 (6 bases). The CDR3 has 15 amino acids. The germline V gene encodes CDR1 SGHRS and CDR2 YFSETQ. V was clipped by 1 base and J by 3 bases, with 10 bases between them. The CDR3 sequence: CASSLQGPDTGELFF. In DNA, the CDR3 is TGCGCCAGCAGCTTGCAGGGGCCCGACACCGGGGAGCTGTTTTTT. The whole variable domain, remainder taken from reference TRBV5-1 and TRBJ2-2, is KAGVTQTPRYLIKTRGQQVTLSCSPISGHRSVSWYQQTPGQGLQFLFEYFSETQRNKGNFPGRFSGRQFSNSRSEMNVSTLELGDSALYLCASSLQGPDTGELFFGEGSRLTVL.

The J gene is TRBJ1-6, the V gene TRBV19, with D unresolved. Germline lookup yields CDR1 LNHDA and CDR2 SQIVND (reference sequence). This CDR3 is 17 amino acids long. The V end was cut by 2 bases, the J end by 9 bases, with 20 bases between. CDR3 amino acids: CASSIPRRLGPSSPLHF. The CDR3 DNA follows: TGTGCCAGTAGTATACCACGTCGCCTTGGTCCAAGTTCACCCCTCCACTTT.

V gene TRBV7-9 combines with J gene TRBJ2-7, with D perhaps TRBD2 (5 bases). This CDR3 is 12 amino acids long. V was pared by 10 bases and J by 2 bases, with 12 bases between. Per the germline V gene, CDR1 is SEHNR and CDR2 is FQNEAQ (reference sequence). DNA of the CDR3: TGTGCCACGGGAACCTTGGCCTACGAGCAGTACTTC. It encodes CATGTLAYEQYF.

The V gene is TRBV28, the J gene TRBJ2-6, with D hard to call. The V gene's germline CDR1 is MDHEN and CDR2 SYDVKM. V was cut by 5 bases and J by 4 bases, with 6 bases left in between. This CDR3 spans 13 amino acids. CDR3 in amino acids: CASSQTGANVLTF. In DNA, the CDR3 is TGTGCCAGCAGTCAAACAGGGGCCAACGTCCTGACTTTC.

The chain joins TRBV28 to TRBJ1-5, with D possibly matching TRBD1 (6 bases). Trimming removed 3 bases at V and 5 bases at J, with 14 bases between. Looked up from germline, CDR1 is MDHEN and CDR2 is SYDVKM. CDR3 size: 15 residues. The CDR3 DNA reads as TGTGCCAGCAGTTTCATGGGGGCGCGGGATCAGCCCCAGCATTTT. This codes for CASSFMGARDQPQHF. Complete variable domain (other parts from reference TRBV28 and TRBJ1-5): DVKVTQSSRYLVKRTGEKVFLECVQDMDHENMFWYRQDPGLGLRLIYFSYDVKMKEKGDIPEGYSVSREKKERFSLILESASTNQTSMYLCASSFMGARDQPQHFGDGTRLSIL.

The rearrangement joins TRBV5-4 to TRBJ2-7, with D possibly being TRBD1 (5 bases). CDR3 size: 13 residues. CDR1 is SGHNT, CDR2 YYREEE, per germline (reference sequence). The V gene lost 0 bases and the J gene lost 3 bases, with 7 bases spanning the gap. The CDR3 sequence: CASSLARDYEQYF. The CDR3, as DNA: TGTGCCAGCAGCTTGGCCAGGGACTACGAGCAGTACTTC.

V gene TRBV5-1 combines with J gene TRBJ2-7; tentative D call: TRBD1 (5 bases). The CDR3 length is 14 residues. Trimming left V 4 bases short and J 2 bases short, with 13 bases between. CDR1 is SGHRS, CDR2 YFSETQ, per germline. As DNA, the CDR3 is TGCGCCAGCAGCCTAACAGGAGTTCCCTACGAGCAGTACTTC. Translating it yields CASSLTGVPYEQYF.

The genes are TRBV20-1 and TRBJ2-7; possible D gene TRBD2, 6 bases. Germline loops: CDR1 DFQATT, CDR2 SNEGSKA (reference sequence). The ends were cut back, 3 bases at V and 4 bases at J, with 19 bases in the middle. CDR3 length: 15 amino acids. The CDR3 DNA follows: TGCAGTGCTAGTCGGAACCAGGGAGGCGTTTACGAGCAGTACTTC. It yields the protein CSASRNQGGVYEQYF.

The chain has TRBV7-2 and TRBJ2-1, with TRBD1 matching 12 bases. CDR3 length equals 17 residues. Looked up from germline, CDR1 is SGHTA and CDR2 is FQGNSA. Unmatched junction bases numbered 5, after V lost 4 bases and J lost 1 base. The CDR3 bases are TGTGCCAGCAGCTCCCGGGACAGGGGGCGATCCTACAATGAGCAGTTCTTC. The encoded protein is CASSSRDRGRSYNEQFF.

Only one count was recorded for this clone. The chain's CDR3 is CASSSGLADIPDPYNEQFF. DNA for the CDR3: TGTGCCAGCAGCTCGGGACTAGCGGACATTCCAGATCCCTACAATGAGCAGTTCTTC. The rearrangement joins TRBV5-8 to TRBJ2-1; 11 nucleotides match TRBD2. This CDR3 region has 19 residues. V lost 3 bases and J lost 2; bases outside the gene matches: 13. Looked up from germline, CDR1 is SGHTS and CDR2 is YDEGEE.

V gene TRBV7-9 combines with J gene TRBJ1-3, with D tentatively TRBD1 (5 bases). V lost 5 bases to trimming and J lost 0 bases, with 17 bases between them. Germline CDR1 is SEHNR and CDR2 is FQNEAQ (reference sequence). The CDR3 covers 17 residues. Written as DNA, the CDR3 is TGTGCCAGCAGCCCCGGCCAGGGTCTAATCTCTGGAAACACCATATATTTT. It translates to CASSPGQGLISGNTIYF.

The V call is TRBV5-1, the J call TRBJ1-4; no reliable D call. Trimming left V 2 bases short and J 3 bases short, with 8 bases between. CDR3 length equals 14 residues. The germline V gene encodes CDR1 SGHRS and CDR2 YFSETQ. The CDR3 coding sequence is TGCGCCAGCAGCTTAGTAGCCTCTAATGAAAAACTGTTTTTT. Translation: CASSLVASNEKLFF.

The chain recombines TRBV5-1 with TRBJ2-5, with 8 nucleotides matching TRBD2. Germline-derived CDR1 and CDR2 are SGHRS and YFSETQ. CDR3 length equals 14 residues. V was pared by 2 bases and J by 2 bases, with 2 bases of the junction left unmatched. DNA of the CDR3: TGCGCCAGCAGCTTAGAGCGGGGGCAAGAGACCCAGTACTTC. This codes for CASSLERGQETQYF.

The genes are TRBV5-5 and TRBJ2-7, with D hard to call. V was clipped by 0 bases and J by 0 bases, with 19 bases between them. This CDR3 is built from 18 residues. Germline V gene sequence: CDR1 SGHKS, CDR2 YYEKEE (reference sequence). The CDR3 nucleotides read TGTGCCAGCAGCTTGGCGTCCCTGATCGGAGTCAGCTCCTACGAGCAGTACTTC. Its protein is CASSLASLIGVSSYEQYF.

This chain uses TRBV6-2 or TRBV6-3 with TRBJ1-5, with D hard to call. This CDR3 has 14 residues. The germline V gene encodes CDR1 MNHEY and CDR2 SVGEGT. The V gene lost 6 bases and the J gene lost 6 bases, with 15 bases spanning the gap. CDR3 nucleotide sequence: TGTGCCAGCAGCCCGGGTTATGCTACTCAGCCCCAGCATTTT. This sequence encodes CASSPGYATQPQHF.

This clone was observed once. The chain recombines TRBV12-3 or TRBV12-4 with TRBJ2-3, with D tentatively TRBD2 (6 bases). Trimming cost V 5 bases and J 8 bases, with 11 bases left between them. CDR3 length: 12 residues. CDR3 sequence reads: CASSRLGGTQYF. The DNA for the CDR3 is TGTGCCAGCAGTCGGCTGGGGGGTACGCAGTATTTT.

This clone was seen only once. This chain connects TRBV7-2 to TRBJ1-1; D is possibly TRBD1 (5 bases). CDR1 and CDR2 from the germline V gene are SGHTA and FQGNSA. The V end was cut by 5 bases, the J end by 10 bases, with 14 bases between. CDR3 size: 12 residues. This CDR3 is CASSPSGPSAFF. The CDR3 DNA reads as TGTGCCAGCAGCCCTTCAGGGCCCTCAGCTTTCTTT. The complete variable domain, with remaining parts taken from reference TRBV7-2 and TRBJ1-1, reads GAGVSQSPSNKVTEKGKDVELRCDPISGHTALYWYRQSLGQGLEFLIYFQGNSAPDKSGLPSDRFSAERTGGSVSTLTIQRTQQEDSAVYLCASSPSGPSAFFGQGTRLTVV.

The count of this clone is one. V usage is TRBV5-1 and J usage is TRBJ2-2, with TRBD1 identical over 7 bases. Germline-derived CDR1 and CDR2 are SGHRS and YFSETQ. CDR3 length equals 14 residues. Trimming removed 3 bases from V and 3 bases from J; junction bases left unmatched: 2. The CDR3 spells CASSWDRDTGELFF. CDR3 nucleotides: TGCGCCAGCAGCTGGGACAGAGACACCGGGGAGCTGTTTTTT.

The chain joins TRBV18 to TRBJ2-5; D gene unclear. This CDR3 spans 15 amino acids. The ends were cut back, 5 bases at V and 5 bases at J, with 18 bases in the middle. CDR1 is KGHSH, CDR2 LQKENI, per germline. The CDR3 bases are TGTGCCAGCTCATCAAGTTGGACGCAAGGGGAGACCCAGTACTTC. Amino acids: CASSSSWTQGETQYF.

The J gene is TRBJ2-3, the V gene TRBV11-2; D possibly corresponds to TRBD2 (6 bases). The CDR3 extends over 15 amino acids. The germline V gene has CDR1 SGHAT and CDR2 FQNNGV. V gave up 0 bases and J gave up 2 bases, with 9 bases separating them. The DNA for the CDR3 is TGTGCCAGCAGCTTAGAGGGGGGAAACACAGATACGCAGTATTTT. As protein: CASSLEGGNTDTQYF. Supplemented by reference TRBV11-2 and TRBJ2-3, the full variable domain reads EAGVAQSPRYKIIEKRQSVAFWCNPISGHATLYWYQQILGQGPKLLIQFQNNGVVDDSQLPKDRFSAERLKGVDSTLKIQPAKLEDSAVYLCASSLEGGNTDTQYFGPGTRLTVL.

The CDR3 bases are TGTGCCAGCAGCCCTGGGACAGGCCTTGGGGCAACTAATGAAAAACTGTTTTTT. Encoded protein: CASSPGTGLGATNEKLFF. The chain has TRBV27 and TRBJ1-4; the match to TRBD1 covers 8 bases. V dropped 6 bases and J dropped 0; count of bases not matched to a gene: 12. The length of the CDR3 is 18 residues. Germline loops: CDR1 MNHEY, CDR2 SMNVEV (reference sequence).

The chain recombines TRBV10-2 with TRBJ2-6, with TRBD1 as a possible D gene (6 bases). In germline, CDR1 is WSHSY, CDR2 SAAADI. The V end was cut by 6 bases, the J end by 1 base, with 7 bases between. The CDR3 contains 14 residues. CDR3 amino acids: CASSRGSGANVLTF. The CDR3 bases are TGCGCCAGCAGCAGGGGATCTGGGGCCAACGTCCTGACTTTC.

Notes on this clone: One end of the junction varies from germline; a read error may be responsible. The chain is built from TRBV5-1 and TRBJ2-5; D is perhaps TRBD2 (7 bases). Germline CDR1 SGHRS, CDR2 YFSETQ. CDR3 length: 17 residues. The DNA of the CDR3 is TGCCCCAGCAGCTTGGCGATTGGGGGGGGCGGCGTGGAGACCCAGTACTTC. It encodes CPSSLAIGGGGVETQYF. The full variable domain, with the rest looked up from reference TRBV5-1 and TRBJ2-5, is KAGVTQTPRYLIKTRGQQVTLSCSPISGHRSVSWYQQTPGQGLQFLFEYFSETQRNKGNFPGRFSGRQFSNSRSEMNVSTLELGDSALYLCPSSLAIGGGGVETQYFGPGTRLLVL.

The V and J genes are TRBV5-1 and TRBJ2-2; no firm D call. The CDR3 extends over 15 amino acids. The V gene lost 0 bases and the J gene lost 4 bases, with 10 bases spanning the gap. The germline V gene has CDR1 SGHRS and CDR2 YFSETQ. Written as DNA, the CDR3 is TGCGCCAGCAGCTTGGAGGGCCTCGGCACCGGGGAGCTGTTTTTT. Amino acids: CASSLEGLGTGELFF.